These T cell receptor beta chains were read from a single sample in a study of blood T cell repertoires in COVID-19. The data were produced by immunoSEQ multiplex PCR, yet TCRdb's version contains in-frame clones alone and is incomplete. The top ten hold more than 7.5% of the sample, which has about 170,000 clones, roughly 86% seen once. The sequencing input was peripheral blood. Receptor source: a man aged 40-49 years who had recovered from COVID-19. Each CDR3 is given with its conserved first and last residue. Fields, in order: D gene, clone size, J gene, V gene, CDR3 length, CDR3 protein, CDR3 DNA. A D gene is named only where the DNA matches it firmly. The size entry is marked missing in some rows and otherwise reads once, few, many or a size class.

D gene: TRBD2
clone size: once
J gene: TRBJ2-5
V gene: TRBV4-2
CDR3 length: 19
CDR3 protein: CASSQPAGGPLDVVETQYF
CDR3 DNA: TGTGCCAGCAGCCAACCCGCGGGGGGGCCGCTCGATGTTGTCGAGACCCAGTACTTC

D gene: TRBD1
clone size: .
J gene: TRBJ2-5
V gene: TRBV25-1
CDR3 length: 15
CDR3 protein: CASSAPTGYQETQYF
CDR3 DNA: TGTGCCAGCAGTGCGCCGACAGGGTACCAAGAGACCCAGTACTTC

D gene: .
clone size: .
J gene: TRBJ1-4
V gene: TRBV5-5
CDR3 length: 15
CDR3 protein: CASSLVQGQNEKLFF
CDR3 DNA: TGTGCCAGCAGCTTGGTCCAGGGGCAAAATGAAAAACTGTTTTTT

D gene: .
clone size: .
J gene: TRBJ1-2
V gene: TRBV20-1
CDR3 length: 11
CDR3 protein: CSVVGSYGYTF
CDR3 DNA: TGCAGTGTTGTGGGCTCCTATGGCTACACCTTC

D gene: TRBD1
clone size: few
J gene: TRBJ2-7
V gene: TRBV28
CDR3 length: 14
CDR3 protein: CASSLWTGSYEQYF
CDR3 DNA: TGTGCCAGCAGTTTATGGACAGGGTCCTACGAGCAGTACTTC

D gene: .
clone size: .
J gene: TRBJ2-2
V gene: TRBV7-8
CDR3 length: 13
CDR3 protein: CASSRMATGELFF
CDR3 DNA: TGTGCCAGCAGCCGAATGGCCACCGGGGAGCTGTTTTTT

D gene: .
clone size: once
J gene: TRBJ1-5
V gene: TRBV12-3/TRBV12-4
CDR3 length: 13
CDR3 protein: CASSSGLNQPQHF
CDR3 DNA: TGTGCCAGCAGCTCCGGGTTAAATCAGCCCCAGCATTTT

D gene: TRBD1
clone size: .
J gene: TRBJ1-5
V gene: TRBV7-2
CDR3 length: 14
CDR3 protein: CASSVTGWYQPQHF
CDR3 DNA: TGTGCCAGCAGCGTGACAGGGTGGTATCAGCCCCAGCATTTT

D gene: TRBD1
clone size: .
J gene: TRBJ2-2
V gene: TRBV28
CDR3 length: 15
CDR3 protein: CASSYRGSGTGELFF
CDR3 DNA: TGTGCCAGCAGCTACAGGGGGTCAGGCACCGGGGAGCTGTTTTTT

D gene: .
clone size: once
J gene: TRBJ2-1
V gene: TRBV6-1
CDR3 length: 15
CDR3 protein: CASSEWSGAENEQFF
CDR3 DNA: TGTGCCAGCAGTGAATGGTCGGGAGCGGAAAATGAGCAGTTCTTC

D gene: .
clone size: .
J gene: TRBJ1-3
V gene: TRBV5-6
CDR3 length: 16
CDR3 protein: CASSFWDFSSGNTIYF
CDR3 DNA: TGTGCCAGCAGCTTTTGGGACTTCAGCTCTGGAAACACCATATATTTT

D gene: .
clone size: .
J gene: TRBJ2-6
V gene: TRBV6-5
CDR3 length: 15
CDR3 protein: CASSSQGSGANVLTF
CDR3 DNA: TGTGCCAGCAGTTCCCAGGGTTCTGGGGCCAACGTCCTGACTTTC

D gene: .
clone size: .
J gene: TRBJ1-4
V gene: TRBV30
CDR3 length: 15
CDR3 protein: CAWSNRQATNEKLFF
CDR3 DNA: TGTGCCTGGAGTAACAGGCAGGCAACTAATGAAAAACTGTTTTTT

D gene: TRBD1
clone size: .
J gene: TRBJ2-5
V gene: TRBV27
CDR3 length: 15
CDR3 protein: CASSPRDRGWETQYF
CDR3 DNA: TGTGCCAGCAGTCCGCGGGACAGGGGTTGGGAGACCCAGTACTTC

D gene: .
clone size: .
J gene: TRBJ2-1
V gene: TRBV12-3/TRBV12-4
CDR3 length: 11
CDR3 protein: CASKASREQFF
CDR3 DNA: TGTGCCAGCAAAGCTAGCAGGGAGCAGTTCTTC

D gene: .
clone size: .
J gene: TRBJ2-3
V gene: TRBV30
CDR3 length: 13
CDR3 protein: CAWRGLSTDTQYF
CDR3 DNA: TGTGCCTGGAGAGGACTAAGCACAGATACGCAGTATTTT

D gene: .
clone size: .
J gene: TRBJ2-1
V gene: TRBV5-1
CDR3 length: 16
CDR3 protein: CASSPEVGASYNEQFF
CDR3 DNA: TGCGCCAGCAGCCCGGAGGTGGGAGCCTCCTACAATGAGCAGTTCTTC

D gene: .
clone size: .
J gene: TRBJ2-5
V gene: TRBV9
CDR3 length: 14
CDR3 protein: CASSVAPIEETQYF
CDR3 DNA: TGTGCCAGCAGCGTAGCCCCGATAGAAGAGACCCAGTACTTC

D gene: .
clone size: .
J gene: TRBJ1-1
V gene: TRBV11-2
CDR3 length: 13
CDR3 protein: CASRRTAFTEAFF
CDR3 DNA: TGTGCCAGCAGACGGACAGCCTTCACTGAAGCTTTCTTT

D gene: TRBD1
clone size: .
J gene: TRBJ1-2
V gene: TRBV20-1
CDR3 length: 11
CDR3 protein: CSARWTGGYTF
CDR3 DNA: TGCAGTGCTAGATGGACAGGCGGCTACACCTTC

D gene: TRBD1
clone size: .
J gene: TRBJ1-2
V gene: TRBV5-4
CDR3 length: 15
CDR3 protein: CASSAGTGGIYGYTF
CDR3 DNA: TGTGCCAGCAGCGCAGGGACAGGGGGCATCTATGGCTACACCTTC

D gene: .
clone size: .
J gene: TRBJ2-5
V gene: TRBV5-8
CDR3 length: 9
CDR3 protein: CASKATQYF
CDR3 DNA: TGTGCCAGCAAAGCGACCCAGTACTTC

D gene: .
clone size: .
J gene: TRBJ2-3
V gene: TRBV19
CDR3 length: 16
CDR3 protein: CASSIGGRISTDTQYF
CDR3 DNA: TGTGCCAGTAGTATAGGGGGGCGTATTAGCACAGATACGCAGTATTTT

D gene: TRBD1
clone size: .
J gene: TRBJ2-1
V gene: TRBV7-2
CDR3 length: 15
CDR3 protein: CASSPVDRGQDEQFF
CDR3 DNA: TGTGCCAGCAGCCCAGTCGACAGGGGGCAGGATGAGCAGTTCTTC

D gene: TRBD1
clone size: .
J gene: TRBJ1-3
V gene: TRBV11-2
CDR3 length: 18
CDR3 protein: CASSLTTTRTGFGNTIYF
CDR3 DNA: TGTGCCAGCAGCTTAACAACGACCCGGACAGGGTTTGGAAACACCATATATTTT

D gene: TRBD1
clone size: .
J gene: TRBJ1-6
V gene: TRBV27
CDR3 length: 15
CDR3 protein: CASSGDRGRGSPLHF
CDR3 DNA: TGTGCCAGCAGTGGGGACAGGGGGCGCGGTTCACCCCTCCACTTT

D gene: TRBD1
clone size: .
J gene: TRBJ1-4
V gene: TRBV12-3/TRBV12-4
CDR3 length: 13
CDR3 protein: CASKGPGGEKLFF
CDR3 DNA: TGTGCCAGCAAAGGGCCAGGGGGTGAAAAACTGTTTTTT

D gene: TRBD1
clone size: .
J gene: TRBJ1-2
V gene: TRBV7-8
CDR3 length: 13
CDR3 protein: CASSSDRVGGYTF
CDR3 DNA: TGTGCCAGCAGCTCGGACAGGGTGGGAGGCTACACCTTC

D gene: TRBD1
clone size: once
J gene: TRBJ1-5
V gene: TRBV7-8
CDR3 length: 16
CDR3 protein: CASSDRDSLSNQPQHF
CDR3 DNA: TGTGCCAGCAGCGACAGGGACAGCCTTAGCAATCAGCCCCAGCATTTT

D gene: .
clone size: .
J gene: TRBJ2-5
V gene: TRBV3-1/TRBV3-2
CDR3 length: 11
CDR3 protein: CASSQVGDQYF
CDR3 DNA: TGTGCCAGCAGCCAAGTCGGGGACCAGTACTTC

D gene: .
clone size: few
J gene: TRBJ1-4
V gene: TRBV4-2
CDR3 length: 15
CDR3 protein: CASSPGQSTNEKLFF
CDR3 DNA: TGTGCCAGCAGCCCCGGACAGTCAACTAATGAAAAACTGTTTTTT

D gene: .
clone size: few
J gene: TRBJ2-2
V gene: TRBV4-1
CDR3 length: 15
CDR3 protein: CASSQEVGVPGELFF
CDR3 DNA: TGCGCCAGCAGCCAAGAGGTCGGGGTTCCCGGGGAGCTGTTTTTT

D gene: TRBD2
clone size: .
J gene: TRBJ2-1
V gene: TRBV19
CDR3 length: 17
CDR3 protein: CASSITGGPSSYNEQFF
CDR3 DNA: TGTGCCAGTAGTATTACGGGGGGTCCTAGCTCCTACAATGAGCAGTTCTTC